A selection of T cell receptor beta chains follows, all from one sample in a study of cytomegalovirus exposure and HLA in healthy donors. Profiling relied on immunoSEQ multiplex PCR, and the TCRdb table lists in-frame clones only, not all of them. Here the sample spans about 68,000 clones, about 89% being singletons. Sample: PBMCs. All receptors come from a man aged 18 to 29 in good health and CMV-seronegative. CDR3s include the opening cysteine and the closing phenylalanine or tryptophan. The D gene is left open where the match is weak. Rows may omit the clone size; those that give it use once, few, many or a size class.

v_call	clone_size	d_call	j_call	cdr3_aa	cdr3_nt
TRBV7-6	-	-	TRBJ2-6	CASSLGLIARGSGANVLTF	TGTGCCAGCAGCTTAGGGTTAATAGCGAGAGGGTCTGGGGCCAACGTCCTGACTTTC
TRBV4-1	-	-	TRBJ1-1	CASSQQVRVLNTEAFF	TGCGCCAGCAGCCAACAGGTCAGGGTCCTGAACACTGAAGCTTTCTTT
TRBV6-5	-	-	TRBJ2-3	CASSRDMRGTDTQYF	TGTGCCAGCAGTCGGGACATGAGGGGGACAGATACGCAGTATTTT
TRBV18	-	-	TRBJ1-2	CASSPDGVDYGYTF	TGTGCCAGCTCACCGGACGGGGTAGACTATGGCTACACCTTC
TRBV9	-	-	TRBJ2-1	CASSGRTGSSYNEQFF	TGTGCCAGCAGCGGACGGACTGGAAGCTCCTACAATGAGCAGTTCTTC
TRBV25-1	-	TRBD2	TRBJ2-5	CASSEYGLAGETQYF	TGTGCCAGCAGTGAATATGGGCTAGCGGGGGAGACCCAGTACTTC
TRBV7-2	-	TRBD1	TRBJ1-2	CASSSYTGDGYTF	TGTGCCAGCAGCTCCTATACAGGGGATGGCTACACCTTC
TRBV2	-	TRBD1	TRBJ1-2	CASSEGGQGTNYGYTF	TGTGCCAGCAGCGAGGGGGGACAGGGGACTAACTATGGCTACACCTTC
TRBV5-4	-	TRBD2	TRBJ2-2	CASSLGTSGRTGELFF	TGTGCCAGCAGCTTGGGAACTAGCGGGAGGACCGGGGAGCTGTTTTTT
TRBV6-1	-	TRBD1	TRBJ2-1	CASSADRDEQFF	TGTGCCAGCAGTGCCGACAGGGATGAGCAGTTCTTC
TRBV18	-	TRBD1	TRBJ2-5	CASSPQPGTVQETQYF	TGTGCCAGCTCACCACAACCCGGGACAGTCCAAGAGACCCAGTACTTC
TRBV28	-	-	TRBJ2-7	CASRGPSYEQYF	TGTGCCAGCAGGGGCCCTTCCTACGAGCAGTACTTC
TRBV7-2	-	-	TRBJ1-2	CASSSTSNYGYTF	TGTGCCAGCAGCTCGACATCGAACTATGGCTACACCTTC
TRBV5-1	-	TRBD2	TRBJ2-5	CASSPAGGGQETQYF	TGCGCCAGCAGCCCAGCGGGGGGGGGCCAAGAGACCCAGTACTTC
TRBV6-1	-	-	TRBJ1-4	CASSEPGINEKLFF	TGTGCCAGCAGTGAACCGGGGATAAATGAAAAACTGTTTTTT
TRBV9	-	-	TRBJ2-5	CASSVSLQETQYF	TGTGCCAGCAGCGTAAGCCTGCAAGAGACCCAGTACTTC
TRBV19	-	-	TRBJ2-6	CASSPSSGANVLTF	TGTGCCAGTAGTCCCAGCTCTGGGGCCAACGTCCTGACTTTC
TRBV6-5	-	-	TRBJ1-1	CASSYGRGEGTEAFF	TGTGCCAGCAGTTACGGCAGGGGTGAGGGCACTGAAGCTTTCTTT
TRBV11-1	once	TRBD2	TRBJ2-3	CASSLGGLAGTQYF	TGTGCCAGCAGCTTAGGGGGACTAGCGGGGACGCAGTATTTT
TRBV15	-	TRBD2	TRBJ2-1	CATRNPGLAGGTVNEQFF	TGTGCCACCAGGAACCCGGGACTAGCGGGGGGAACGGTGAATGAGCAGTTCTTC
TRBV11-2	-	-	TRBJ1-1	CASSLGNSNTEAFF	TGTGCCAGCAGCTTAGGGAACAGTAACACTGAAGCTTTCTTT
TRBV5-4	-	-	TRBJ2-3	CASSKDGLAGYTQYF	TGTGCCAGCAGCAAGGACGGACTGGCGGGGTATACGCAGTATTTT
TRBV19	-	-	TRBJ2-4	CASSIGTGLAKNIQYF	TGTGCCAGTAGTATCGGGACTGGCTTAGCCAAAAACATTCAGTACTTC
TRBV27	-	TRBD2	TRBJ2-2	CASSLRSSGIGELFF	TGTGCCAGCAGTTTACGGTCTAGCGGGATCGGGGAGCTGTTTTTT
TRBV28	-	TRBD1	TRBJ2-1	CASSSNRGLNNEQFF	TGTGCCAGCAGTTCTAACAGGGGGTTAAACAATGAGCAGTTCTTC
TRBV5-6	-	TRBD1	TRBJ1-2	CASSARGSYGYTF	TGTGCCAGCAGCGCCAGGGGGAGTTATGGCTACACCTTC
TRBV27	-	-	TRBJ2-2	CASSFSQGTGELFF	TGTGCCAGCAGTTTCAGCCAGGGCACCGGGGAGCTGTTTTTT
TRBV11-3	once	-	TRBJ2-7	CASSFGDEQYF	TGTGCCAGCAGCTTTGGAGACGAGCAGTACTTC